Shown below are 2 T cell receptor beta chains from a single sample sequenced in a study of shared clonotypes between healthy human individuals. Data came from immunoSEQ multiplex PCR; TCRdb stores just in-frame clones and leaves some out. The data show roughly 2,500,000 clones, with over 85% seen just once and approximately 0.36% held by the top ten. The sample consisted of naive CD4+ T cells from PBMCs. The subset: CD45RA+ positively selected. The receptors originated from a man aged 18 to 30 in good health. Some clones in this sample may be carry-over from other donors' samples.

The chain employs TRBV28 and TRBJ2-1; TRBD1 aligns across 10 bases. CDR3 length equals 14 residues. In germline, CDR1 is MDHEN, CDR2 SYDVKM. Unmatched junction bases numbered 5, after V lost 4 bases and J lost 8 bases. The chain's CDR3 is CASSSGQGTDEQFF. CDR3 in DNA: TGTGCCAGCAGTTCGGGACAGGGGACCGATGAGCAGTTCTTC.

The chain couples TRBV6-1 to TRBJ2-3, with 13 nucleotides matching TRBD2. After removal of 9 bases from V and 5 bases from J, the junction contained 5 bases not matched to a gene. This CDR3 region has 14 residues. Per the germline V gene, CDR1 is MNHNS and CDR2 is SASEGT. The DNA of the CDR3 is TGTGCCAGGGAACTAGCGGGAGGGGTAGATACGCAGTATTTT. It codes for CARELAGGVDTQYF.